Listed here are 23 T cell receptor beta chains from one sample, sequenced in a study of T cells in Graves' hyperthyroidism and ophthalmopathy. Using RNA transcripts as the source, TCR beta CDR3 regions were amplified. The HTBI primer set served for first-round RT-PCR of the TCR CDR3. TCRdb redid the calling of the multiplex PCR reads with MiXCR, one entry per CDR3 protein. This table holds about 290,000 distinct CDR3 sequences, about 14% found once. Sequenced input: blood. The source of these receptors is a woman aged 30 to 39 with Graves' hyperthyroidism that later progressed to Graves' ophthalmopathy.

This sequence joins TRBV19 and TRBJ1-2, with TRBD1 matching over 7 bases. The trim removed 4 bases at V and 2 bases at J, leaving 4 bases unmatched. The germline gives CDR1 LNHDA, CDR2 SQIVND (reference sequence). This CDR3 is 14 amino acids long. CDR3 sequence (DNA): TGTGCCAGTAGTACCGTACAGGGGAACTATGGCTACACCTTC. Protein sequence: CASSTVQGNYGYTF.

This CDR3 is CASSLLSTINEQFF. DNA for the CDR3: TGTGCCAGCAGTTTACTTTCCACAATCAATGAGCAGTTCTTC. V and J are TRBV12-3 or TRBV12-4 and TRBJ2-1; D is uncertain. The CDR3 contains 14 residues. Trimming stripped 2 bases from V and 6 bases from J, with 11 bases between.

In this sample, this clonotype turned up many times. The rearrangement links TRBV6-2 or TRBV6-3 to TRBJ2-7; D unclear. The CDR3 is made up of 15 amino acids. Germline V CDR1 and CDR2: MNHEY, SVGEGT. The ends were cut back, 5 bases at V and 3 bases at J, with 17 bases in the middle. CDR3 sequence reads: CASSPLVGWDYEQYF. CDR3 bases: TGTGCCAGCAGTCCCCTGGTGGGCTGGGACTACGAGCAGTACTTC.

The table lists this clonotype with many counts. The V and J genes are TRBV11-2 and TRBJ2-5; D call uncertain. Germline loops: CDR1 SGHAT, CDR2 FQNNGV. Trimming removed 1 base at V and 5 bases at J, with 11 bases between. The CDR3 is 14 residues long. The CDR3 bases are TGTGCCAGCAGCTTAGTTTATCTGGGGGAGACCCAGTACTTC. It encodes CASSLVYLGETQYF. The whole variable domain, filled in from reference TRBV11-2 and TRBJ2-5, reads EAGVAQSPRYKIIEKRQSVAFWCNPISGHATLYWYQQILGQGPKLLIQFQNNGVVDDSQLPKDRFSAERLKGVDSTLKIQPAKLEDSAVYLCASSLVYLGETQYFGPGTRLLVL.

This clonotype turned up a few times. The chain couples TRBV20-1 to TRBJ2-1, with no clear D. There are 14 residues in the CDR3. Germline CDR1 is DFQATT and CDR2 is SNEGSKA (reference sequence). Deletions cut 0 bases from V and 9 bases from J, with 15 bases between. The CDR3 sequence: CSAREDTSSVEQFF. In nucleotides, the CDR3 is TGCAGTGCTAGAGAAGACACCTCCTCGGTTGAGCAGTTCTTC.

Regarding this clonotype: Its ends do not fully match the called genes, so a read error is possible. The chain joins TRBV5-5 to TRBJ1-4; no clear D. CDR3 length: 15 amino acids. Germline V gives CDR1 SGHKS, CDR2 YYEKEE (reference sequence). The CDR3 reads CASRGVGAQSEKLFF. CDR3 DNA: TGCGCCAGCAGAGGTGTTGGAGCCCAGTCGGAAAAACTGTTTTTT.

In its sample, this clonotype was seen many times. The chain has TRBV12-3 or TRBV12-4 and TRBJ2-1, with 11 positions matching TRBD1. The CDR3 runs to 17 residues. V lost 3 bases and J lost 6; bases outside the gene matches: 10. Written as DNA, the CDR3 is TGTGCCAGCAGTTTTGGCCCCGGGACAGGGGGAAGCAATGAGCAGTTCTTC. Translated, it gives CASSFGPGTGGSNEQFF.

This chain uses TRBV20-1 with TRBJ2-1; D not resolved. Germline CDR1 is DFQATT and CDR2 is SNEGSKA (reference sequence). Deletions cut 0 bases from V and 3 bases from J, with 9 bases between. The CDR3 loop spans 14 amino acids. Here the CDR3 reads CSARDRVDYNEQFF. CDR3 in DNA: TGCAGTGCTAGAGATCGGGTTGACTACAATGAGCAGTTCTTC.

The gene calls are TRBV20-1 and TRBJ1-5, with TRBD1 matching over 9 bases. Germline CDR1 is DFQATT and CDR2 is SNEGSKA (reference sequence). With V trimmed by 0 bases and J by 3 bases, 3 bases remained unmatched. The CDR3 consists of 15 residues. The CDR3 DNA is TGCAGTGCTAGAGATGGACAGGGGAACAATCAGCCCCAGCATTTT. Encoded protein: CSARDGQGNNQPQHF.

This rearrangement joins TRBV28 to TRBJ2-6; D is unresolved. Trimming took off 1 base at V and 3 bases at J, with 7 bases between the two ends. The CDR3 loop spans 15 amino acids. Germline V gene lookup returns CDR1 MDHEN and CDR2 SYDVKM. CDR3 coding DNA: TGTGCCAGCAGTTTATCTGGAATTGGGGCCAACGTCCTGACTTTC. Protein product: CASSLSGIGANVLTF.

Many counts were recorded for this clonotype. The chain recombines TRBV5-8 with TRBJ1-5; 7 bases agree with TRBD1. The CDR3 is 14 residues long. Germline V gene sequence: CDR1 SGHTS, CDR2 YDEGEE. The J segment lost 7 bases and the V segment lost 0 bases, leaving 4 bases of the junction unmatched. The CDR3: CASSLAGGGQPQHF. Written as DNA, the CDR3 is TGTGCCAGCAGCTTGGCAGGGGGAGGCCAGCCCCAGCATTTT.

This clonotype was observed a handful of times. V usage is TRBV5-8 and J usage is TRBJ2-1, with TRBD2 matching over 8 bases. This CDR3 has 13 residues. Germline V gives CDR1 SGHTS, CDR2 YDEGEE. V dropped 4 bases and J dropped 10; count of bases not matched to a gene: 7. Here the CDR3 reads CASSDGLALEQFF. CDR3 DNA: TGTGCCAGCAGCGACGGACTAGCCCTCGAGCAGTTCTTC.

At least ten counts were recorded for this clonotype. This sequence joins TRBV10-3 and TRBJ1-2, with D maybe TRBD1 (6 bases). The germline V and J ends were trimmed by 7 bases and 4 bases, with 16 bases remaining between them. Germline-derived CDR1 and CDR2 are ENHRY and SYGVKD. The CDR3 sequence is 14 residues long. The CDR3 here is CAINDRTEGYGYTF. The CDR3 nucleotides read TGTGCCATCAACGACAGGACCGAGGGCTATGGCTACACCTTC.

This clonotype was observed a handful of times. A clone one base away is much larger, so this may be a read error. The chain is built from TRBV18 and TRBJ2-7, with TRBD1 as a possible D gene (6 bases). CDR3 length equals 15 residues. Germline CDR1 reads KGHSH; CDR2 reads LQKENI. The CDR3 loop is CASPPQTGVSYEQYF. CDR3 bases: TGTGCCAGCCCACCACAGACAGGAGTTAGCTACGAGCAGTACTTC.

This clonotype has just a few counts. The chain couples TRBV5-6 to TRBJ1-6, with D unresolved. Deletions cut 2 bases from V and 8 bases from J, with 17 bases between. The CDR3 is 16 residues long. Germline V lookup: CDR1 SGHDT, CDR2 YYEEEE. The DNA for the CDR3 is TGTGCCAGCAGCTTCGGCAGGCTCTTCACCCATTCACCCCTCCACTTT. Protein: CASSFGRLFTHSPLHF.

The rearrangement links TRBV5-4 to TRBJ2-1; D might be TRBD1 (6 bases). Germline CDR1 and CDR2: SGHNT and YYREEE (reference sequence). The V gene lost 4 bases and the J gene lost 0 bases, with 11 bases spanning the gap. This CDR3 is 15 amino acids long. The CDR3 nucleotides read TGTGCCAGCAGCCCAACAGGGAGCTCCTACAATGAGCAGTTCTTC. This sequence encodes CASSPTGSSYNEQFF.

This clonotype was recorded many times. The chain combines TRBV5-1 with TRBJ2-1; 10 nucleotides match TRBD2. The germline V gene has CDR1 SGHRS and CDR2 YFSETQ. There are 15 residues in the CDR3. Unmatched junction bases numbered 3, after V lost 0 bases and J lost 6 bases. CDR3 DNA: TGCGCCAGCAGCTTGGGTCTAGCGGGGGCCAATGAGCAGTTCTTC. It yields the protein CASSLGLAGANEQFF.

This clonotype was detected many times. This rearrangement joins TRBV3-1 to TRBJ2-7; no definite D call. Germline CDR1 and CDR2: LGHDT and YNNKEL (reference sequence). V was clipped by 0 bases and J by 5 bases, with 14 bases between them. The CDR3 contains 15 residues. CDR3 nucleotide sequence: TGTGCCAGCAGCCAAGACCTGACATCAGTCCACGAGCAGTACTTC. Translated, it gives CASSQDLTSVHEQYF.

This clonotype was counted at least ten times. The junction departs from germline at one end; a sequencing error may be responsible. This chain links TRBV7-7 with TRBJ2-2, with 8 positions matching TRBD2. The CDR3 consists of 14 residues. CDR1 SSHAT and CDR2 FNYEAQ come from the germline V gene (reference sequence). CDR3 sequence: CASSPIGRAGELFF. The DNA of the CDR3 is TGTGCTAGCAGCCCGATCGGGAGGGCCGGGGAGCTGTTTTTT.

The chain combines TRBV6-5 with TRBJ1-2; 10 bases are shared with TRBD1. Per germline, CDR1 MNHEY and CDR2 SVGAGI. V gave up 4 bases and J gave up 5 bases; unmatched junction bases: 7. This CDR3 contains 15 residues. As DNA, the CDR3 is TGTGCCAGCAGTTTTCGGACAGGGGGAAGGTATGGCTACACCTTC. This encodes CASSFRTGGRYGYTF.

DNA for the CDR3: TGTGCCACCTCCCAACGGCTAGCGGTACACAATGAGCAGTTCTTC. It specifies CATSQRLAVHNEQFF. The J gene is TRBJ2-1, the V gene TRBV24-1, with 7 bases that match TRBD2. This CDR3 comprises 15 residues. Germline V gene lookup returns CDR1 KGHDR and CDR2 SFDVKD. Trimming removed 9 bases from V and 5 bases from J; junction bases left unmatched: 12.

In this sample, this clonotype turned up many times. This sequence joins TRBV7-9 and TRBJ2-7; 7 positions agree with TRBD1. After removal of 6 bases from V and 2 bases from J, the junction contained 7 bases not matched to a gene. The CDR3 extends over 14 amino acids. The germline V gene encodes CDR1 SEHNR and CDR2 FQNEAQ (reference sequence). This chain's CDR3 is CASRRGTDPYEQYF. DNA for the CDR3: TGTGCCAGCAGGCGAGGGACAGATCCCTACGAGCAGTACTTC.

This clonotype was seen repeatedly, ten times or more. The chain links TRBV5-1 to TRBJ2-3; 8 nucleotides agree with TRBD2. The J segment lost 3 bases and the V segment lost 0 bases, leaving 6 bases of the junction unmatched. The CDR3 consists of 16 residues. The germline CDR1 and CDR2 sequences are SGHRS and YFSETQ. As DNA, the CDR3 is TGCGCCAGCAGCTTGGTTGTGACTAGCGAAACAGATACGCAGTATTTT. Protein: CASSLVVTSETDTQYF.